This T cell receptor beta chain appears in the sequencing data of a study of blood T cell repertoires in COVID-19. Germline V lookup: CDR1 SEHNR, CDR2 FQNEAQ (reference sequence). The CDR3 loop spans 13 amino acids. V gave up 5 bases and J gave up 3 bases, with 10 bases separating them. Generated by immunoSEQ multiplex PCR, the TCRdb table keeps only in-frame clones and is missing some. The sample yields 25,000 to 35,000 clones, 89% seen once. This clone was seen just once. Sequenced: peripheral blood. This TCR was recovered from an elderly man with acute or convalescent COVID-19. The chain joins TRBV7-9 to TRBJ1-2; D not certain. CDR3 in DNA: TGTGCCAGCAGCACGGGTGTTCACTATGGCTACACCTTC. Translating gives CASSTGVHYGYTF.